This T cell receptor beta chain was sequenced in a study of blood T cells in healthy people across ages. Background on the study: In model experiments, template switching was able to capture about one barcoded beta molecule for every two T cells that were present.

A second PCR of 7 to 11 cycles used a sample-barcoded 5' primer and a J-beta primer mix. TCRdb reprocessed the 5' RACE reads via MiXCR and lists one record per CDR3 protein. The table shows about 760,000 distinct CDR3 sequences, with just over 55% occurring only once. The CDR3 spans 14 residues. CDR1 and CDR2 (germline): SGHRS, YFSETQ. This clonotype appeared once. Sequencing was carried out using blood. This chain links TRBV5-1 with TRBJ2-7, with D maybe TRBD1 (5 bases). The J call is in doubt because the DNA end fits TRBJ2-5 better. The clonotype comes from a man aged 40-49 years in good health. The CDR3: CASSEDPWGETQYF. In DNA, the CDR3 is TGCGCCAGCAGCGAGGACCCGTGGGGCGAGACCCAGTACTTC.